This T cell receptor beta chain stems from a study of identical twins. Losses at the gene ends were 7 bases for V and 0 bases for J; bases not matched to a gene: 6. The CDR3 sequence is 13 residues long. CDR1 is DFQATT and CDR2 is SNEGSKA in the germline V gene (reference sequence). Findings and caveats of the study: In cord blood, abundant beta clonotypes had fewer insertions; memory showed no trend.

A single record per CDR3 protein comes from TCRdb applying MiXCR to the 5' RACE reads. The table has 500,000 to 600,000 distinct CDR3 sequences, less than 25% seen once. In regard to this clonotype: What it binds is unknown.

This sample was also put to use in a study of T cells expressing NK-cell markers. That report notes: Several experiments confined sorting to alpha-beta TCR T cells with an anti-gamma-delta TCR antibody. In a few donors, dominant clonotypes made up roughly 28.3-65% of CD3+CD56-NKG2C+ cells.

Sequencing was carried out using CD4+ T cells sorted from blood. This TCR was sampled from a young woman in good health. This chain links TRBV20-1 with TRBJ2-7; 7 positions match TRBD2. The CDR3 loop is CSVGGGASYEQYF. The CDR3 bases are TGCAGTGTAGGCGGGGGTGCCTCCTACGAGCAGTACTTC.